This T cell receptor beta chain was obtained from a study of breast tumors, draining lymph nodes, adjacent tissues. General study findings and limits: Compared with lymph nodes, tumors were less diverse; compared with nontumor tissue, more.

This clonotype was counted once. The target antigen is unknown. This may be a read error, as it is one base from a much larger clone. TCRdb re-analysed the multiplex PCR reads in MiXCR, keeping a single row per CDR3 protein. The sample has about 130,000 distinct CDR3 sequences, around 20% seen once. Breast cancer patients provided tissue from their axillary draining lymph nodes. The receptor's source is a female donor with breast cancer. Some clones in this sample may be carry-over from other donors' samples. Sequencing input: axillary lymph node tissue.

CDR3 DNA: TGCGCCAGCAGCAGACGGATTAATCAGCCCCAGCATTTT. It translates to CASSRRINQPQHF. The chain carries TRBV10-2 and TRBJ1-5; D gene unclear. This CDR3 has 13 amino acids. V was pared by 6 bases and J by 4 bases, with 10 bases between. From germline, CDR1 is WSHSY and CDR2 SAAADI.